Listed here are 16 T cell receptor beta chains from one sample, sequenced in a study of cytomegalovirus exposure and HLA in healthy donors. In the PCR, 60 Vbeta and 13 Jbeta primers were used. Only in-frame clones appear in the TCRdb table, and some are missing; sequencing was by immunoSEQ multiplex PCR. The data contain over 150,000 clones, roughly 78% of them singletons. The sequencing input was PBMCs. These TCRs come from a girl under 18 in good health and CMV-seropositive.

The chain joins TRBV2 to TRBJ2-7; TRBD1 agrees at 8 bases. The CDR3 covers 12 residues. The germline V gene encodes CDR1 SNHLY and CDR2 FYNNEI. Unmatched junction bases numbered 5, after V lost 6 bases and J lost 7 bases. The CDR3 here is CASSSGGEEQYF. CDR3 sequence (DNA): TGTGCCAGCAGCTCAGGGGGCGAAGAGCAGTACTTC.

The chain is built from TRBV6-1 and TRBJ2-7; TRBD1 agrees at 10 bases. This CDR3 region has 15 residues. V was clipped by 8 bases and J by 1 base; unmatched bases: 8. Germline CDR1 reads MNHNS; CDR2 reads SASEGT. CDR3 bases: TGTGCCAGCTGTCTGGGGACAGGGGTTTCCTACGAGCAGTACTTC. This translates into CASCLGTGVSYEQYF.

The chain joins TRBV7-8 to TRBJ1-1; D might be TRBD1 (6 bases). This CDR3 is 13 amino acids long. Germline V gives CDR1 SGHVS, CDR2 FQNEAQ. V lost 3 bases to trimming and J lost 4 bases, with 9 bases between them. The CDR3 protein is CASSLTGFTEAFF. The CDR3 nucleotides are TGTGCCAGCAGCTTGACAGGTTTCACTGAAGCTTTCTTT.

The rearrangement uses TRBV7-2 and TRBJ2-1; TRBD1 matches at 9 bases. Trimming cost V 3 bases and J 3 bases; bases outside gene matches: 3. The CDR3 spans 15 residues. From germline, CDR1 is SGHTA and CDR2 FQGNSA. CDR3 DNA: TGTGCCAGCAGCTTGGGACAGGGCATCTACAATGAGCAGTTCTTC. The encoded protein is CASSLGQGIYNEQFF.

This clone came up once. The rearrangement joins TRBV29-1 to TRBJ2-5, with TRBD1 matching 11 bases. The V and J ends lost 6 bases and 5 bases, in that order; junction bases with no gene match: 5. There are 13 residues in the CDR3. Germline CDR1 SQVTM, CDR2 ANQGSEA. CDR3 bases: TGCAGCGTCGGACAGGGGGCTAGGGAGACCCAGTACTTC. Protein product: CSVGQGARETQYF.

V and J are TRBV7-2 and TRBJ2-7, with a possible D match to TRBD1 (6 bases). Trimming removed 1 base from V and 1 base from J, with 11 bases in between. The CDR3 totals 15 residues. CDR1 is SGHTA and CDR2 is FQGNSA in the germline V gene. CDR3 sequence reads: CASSLETGHSYEQYF. CDR3 coding DNA: TGTGCCAGCAGCTTAGAGACAGGTCATTCCTACGAGCAGTACTTC.

V and J are TRBV7-9 and TRBJ2-7; 9 bases map to TRBD1. Germline V gene data show CDR1 as SEHNR and CDR2 as FQNEAQ (reference sequence). The trim removed 3 bases at V and 5 bases at J, leaving 8 bases unmatched. The CDR3 is 15 amino acids. The CDR3 loop reads CASSFMRDRAHEQYF. In DNA form, the CDR3 reads TGTGCCAGCAGCTTTATGCGGGACAGGGCCCACGAGCAGTACTTC.

The chain uses TRBV6-1 and TRBJ1-2; possible D gene TRBD1, 5 bases. This CDR3 comprises 14 residues. V was pared by 1 base and J by 10 bases, with 16 bases between. The V gene's germline CDR1 is MNHNS and CDR2 SASEGT. This CDR3 is CASSEGQYLWDYTF. In nucleotides, the CDR3 is TGTGCCAGCAGTGAAGGACAGTACCTATGGGACTACACCTTC.

This chain uses TRBV29-1 with TRBJ2-1, with D perhaps matching TRBD1 (6 bases). The length of the CDR3 is 13 residues. With 8 bases removed from V and 10 bases from J, the gap between germline ends came to 21 bases. Germline V gives CDR1 SQVTM, CDR2 ANQGSEA. Here the CDR3 DNA reads TGCAGCTTCACCGGACAGCAAATTTCCGAGCAGTTCTTC. Protein product: CSFTGQQISEQFF.

The genes are TRBV28 and TRBJ1-1; maybe TRBD1 (5 bases). This CDR3 contains 14 residues. Germline V gives CDR1 MDHEN, CDR2 SYDVKM. V was cut by 8 bases and J by 2 bases, with 15 bases left in between. The CDR3 is CASPNRLENTEAFF. The CDR3 nucleotides read TGTGCCAGCCCGAACAGGTTGGAAAACACTGAAGCTTTCTTT. Combining the CDR3 with reference TRBV28 and TRBJ1-1 gives the whole variable domain DVKVTQSSRYLVKRTGEKVFLECVQDMDHENMFWYRQDPGLGLRLIYFSYDVKMKEKGDIPEGYSVSREKKERFSLILESASTNQTSMYLCASPNRLENTEAFFGQGTRLTVV.

Comment on this clone: One end of the junction varies from germline; a read error may be responsible. The rearrangement links TRBV18 to TRBJ2-7; a weak D match, TRBD2 (6 bases). Germline lookup yields CDR1 KGHSH and CDR2 LQKENI. The CDR3 runs 13 residues. CDR3 amino acids: CASSRDSNAELYF. The CDR3 DNA sequence: TGTGCCAGCTCCCGGGACTCCAATGCCGAGCTGTACTTC. Based on the CDR3 plus reference TRBV18 and TRBJ2-7, the full variable domain is NAGVMQNPRHLVRRRGQEARLRCSPMKGHSHVYWYRQLPEEGLKFMVYLQKENIIDESGMPKERFSAEFPKEGPSILRIQQVVRGDSAAYFCASSRDSNAELYFGPGTRLTVT.

This chain's CDR3 is CASSSTAPSDEKLFF. The CDR3 nucleotides read TGTGCCAGTAGTTCGACCGCTCCCAGCGACGAAAAACTGTTTTTT. V is TRBV19 and J is TRBJ1-4; D unresolved. CDR1 and CDR2 (germline): LNHDA, SQIVND (reference sequence). The V end lost 5 bases, the J end lost 8 bases, and 18 bases lay between the germline ends. CDR3 length equals 15 residues. The full variable domain, with the rest looked up from reference TRBV19 and TRBJ1-4, is DGGITQSPKYLFRKEGQNVTLSCEQNLNHDAMYWYRQDPGQGLRLIYYSQIVNDFQKGDIAEGYSVSREKKESFPLTVTSAQKNPTAFYLCASSSTAPSDEKLFFGSGTQLSVL.

A note on this clone: The same CDR3 arises from other DNA sequences in this sample as well. The rearrangement links TRBV5-1 to TRBJ2-7, with 10 bases identical to TRBD1. V gave up 5 bases and J gave up 2 bases; unmatched junction bases: 4. This CDR3 has 14 amino acids. The germline V gene encodes CDR1 SGHRS and CDR2 YFSETQ. CDR3 region: CASRSGTGAYEQYF. The CDR3 region has the DNA TGCGCCAGCAGATCCGGGACAGGGGCCTACGAGCAGTACTTC. Full variable domain (remainder filled in from reference TRBV5-1 and TRBJ2-7): KAGVTQTPRYLIKTRGQQVTLSCSPISGHRSVSWYQQTPGQGLQFLFEYFSETQRNKGNFPGRFSGRQFSNSRSEMNVSTLELGDSALYLCASRSGTGAYEQYFGPGTRLTVT.

The rearrangement joins TRBV5-4 to TRBJ2-3; 8 bases are a match to TRBD1. The germline gives CDR1 SGHNT, CDR2 YYREEE (reference sequence). The CDR3 is made up of 17 amino acids. V dropped 0 bases and J dropped 7; count of bases not matched to a gene: 13. The CDR3 protein is CASSLAVGQATMNTQYF. Here the CDR3 DNA reads TGTGCCAGCAGCTTGGCCGTGGGACAGGCGACGATGAATACGCAGTATTTT.

This clone was observed a handful of times. The V call is TRBV4-3, the J call TRBJ2-7, with D maybe TRBD2 (5 bases). The ends were cut back, 2 bases at V and 1 base at J, with 15 bases in the middle. Germline-derived CDR1 and CDR2 are LGHNA and YSLEER. The CDR3 is 16 residues long. CDR3: CASSQNPPGKSYEQYF. The CDR3 DNA sequence: TGCGCCAGCAGCCAAAACCCCCCGGGAAAGTCCTACGAGCAGTACTTC.

The rearrangement joins TRBV5-1 to TRBJ2-2; 7 positions match TRBD1. Germline V CDR1 and CDR2: SGHRS, YFSETQ. V lost 4 bases and J lost 4; bases outside the gene matches: 4. The CDR3 has 14 residues. Written as DNA, the CDR3 is TGCGCCAGCAGCACGGGACAGCCCACCGGGGAGCTGTTTTTT. Protein product: CASSTGQPTGELFF.